This record concerns one T cell receptor (beta chain) sequence. The antigen is undetermined. This CDR3 is 18 amino acids long. V shed 1 base, J shed 7 bases, and the junction held 11 bases outside the gene matches. Germline values: CDR1 SEHNR, CDR2 FQNEAQ (reference sequence). Time point denoted: week 11, during vaccination. A 20-mer mutant IDH1 peptide at 300 ug was injected subcutaneously with topical imiquimod. The donor cohort comprised cases of new WHO grade 3 or 4 IDH1-mutant, ATRX-lost astrocytoma. The data were taken from a study of a mutant IDH1 vaccine in newly diagnosed glioma. Overall study: Patients got their first vaccination 4-6 weeks after radiotherapy alone, or with temozolomide cycles. Treated patients comprised approximately 60% males and approximately 38% females, mean age about 43 years.

Study findings and constraints: A vaccine-induced immune response developed in around 92% of the patients.

Profiling relied on immunoSEQ multiplex PCR, and the TCRdb table lists in-frame clones only, not all of them. The sample yields about 60,000 clones, 70% to 85% seen once. The J gene is TRBJ2-1, the V gene TRBV7-9, with TRBD1 matching 12 bases. This specimen was PBMCs, taken from a glioma patient whose treatment included an IDH1 peptide vaccine. This clonotype was sampled from a man aged 30 to 45 with glioma. The DNA of the CDR3 is TGTGCCAGCAGCTTAGAAGTGCGCCGGGACAGGGGGCTTAATGAGCAGTTCTTC. Amino acid sequence: CASSLEVRRDRGLNEQFF. Full variable domain (rest looked up from reference TRBV7-9 and TRBJ2-1): DTGVSQNPRHKITKRGQNVTFRCDPISEHNRLYWYRQTLGQGPEFLTYFQNEAQLEKSRLLSDRFSAERPKGSFSTLEIQRTEQGDSAMYLCASSLEVRRDRGLNEQFFGPGTRLTVL.